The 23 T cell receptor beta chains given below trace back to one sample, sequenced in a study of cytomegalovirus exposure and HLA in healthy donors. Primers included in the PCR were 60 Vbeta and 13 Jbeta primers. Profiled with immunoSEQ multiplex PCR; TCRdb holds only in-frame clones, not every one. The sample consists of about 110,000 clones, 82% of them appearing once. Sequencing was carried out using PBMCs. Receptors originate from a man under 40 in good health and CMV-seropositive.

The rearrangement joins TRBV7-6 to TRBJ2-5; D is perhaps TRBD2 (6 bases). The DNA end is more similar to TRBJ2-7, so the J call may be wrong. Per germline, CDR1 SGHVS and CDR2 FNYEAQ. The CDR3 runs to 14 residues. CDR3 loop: CASSLGGVGYEQYF. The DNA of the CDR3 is TGTGCCAGCAGCTTAGGGGGGGTAGGGTACGAGCAGTACTTC.

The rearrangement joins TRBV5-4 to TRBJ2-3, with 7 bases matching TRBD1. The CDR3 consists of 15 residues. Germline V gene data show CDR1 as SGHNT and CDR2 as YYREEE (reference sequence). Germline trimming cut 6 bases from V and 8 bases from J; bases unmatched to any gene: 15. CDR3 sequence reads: CASNLLGQWPSTQYF. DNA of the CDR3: TGTGCCAGCAATCTGCTGGGACAGTGGCCTAGTACGCAGTATTTT.

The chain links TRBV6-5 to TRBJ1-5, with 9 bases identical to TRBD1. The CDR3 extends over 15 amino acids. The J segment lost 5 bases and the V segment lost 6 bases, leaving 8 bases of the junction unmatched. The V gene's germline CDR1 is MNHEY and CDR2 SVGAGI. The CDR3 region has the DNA TGTGCCAGCAGCCTACCGGGACAGGGAGATCAGCCCCAGCATTTT. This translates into CASSLPGQGDQPQHF.

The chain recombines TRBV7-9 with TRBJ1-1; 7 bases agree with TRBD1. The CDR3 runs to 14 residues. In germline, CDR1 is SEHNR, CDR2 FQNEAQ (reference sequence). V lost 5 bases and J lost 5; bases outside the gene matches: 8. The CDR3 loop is CASSRQGGETEAFF. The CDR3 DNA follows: TGTGCCAGCAGCAGGCAGGGGGGAGAGACTGAAGCTTTCTTT.

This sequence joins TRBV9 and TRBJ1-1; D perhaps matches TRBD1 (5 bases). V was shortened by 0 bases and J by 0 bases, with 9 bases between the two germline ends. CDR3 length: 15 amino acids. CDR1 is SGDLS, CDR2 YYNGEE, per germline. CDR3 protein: CASSVDGALNTEAFF. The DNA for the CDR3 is TGTGCCAGCAGCGTAGATGGGGCTCTGAACACTGAAGCTTTCTTT.

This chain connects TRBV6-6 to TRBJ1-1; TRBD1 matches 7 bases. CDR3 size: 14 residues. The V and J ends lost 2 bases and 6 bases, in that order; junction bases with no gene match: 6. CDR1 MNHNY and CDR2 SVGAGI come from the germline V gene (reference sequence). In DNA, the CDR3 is TGTGCCAGCAGTTACATTCAAGGGGGCCCTGAAGCTTTCTTT. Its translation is CASSYIQGGPEAFF.

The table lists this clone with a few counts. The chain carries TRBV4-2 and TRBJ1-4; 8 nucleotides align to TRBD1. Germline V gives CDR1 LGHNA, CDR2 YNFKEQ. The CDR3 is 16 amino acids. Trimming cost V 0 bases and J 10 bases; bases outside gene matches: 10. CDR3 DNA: TGTGCCAGCAGCCAAGACGGACAGGGACCCGCTTCAAAACTGTTTTTT. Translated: CASSQDGQGPASKLFF.

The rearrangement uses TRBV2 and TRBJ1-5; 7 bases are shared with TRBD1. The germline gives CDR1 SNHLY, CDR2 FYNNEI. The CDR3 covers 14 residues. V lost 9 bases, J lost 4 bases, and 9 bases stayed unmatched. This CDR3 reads CASKDRVFNQPQHF. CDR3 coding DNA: TGTGCCAGTAAAGACAGGGTTTTTAATCAGCCCCAGCATTTT. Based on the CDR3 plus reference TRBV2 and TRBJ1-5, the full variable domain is EPEVTQTPSHQVTQMGQEVILRCVPISNHLYFYWYRQILGQKVEFLVSFYNNEISEKSEIFDDQFSVERPDGSNFTLKIRSTKLEDSAMYFCASKDRVFNQPQHFGDGTRLSIL.

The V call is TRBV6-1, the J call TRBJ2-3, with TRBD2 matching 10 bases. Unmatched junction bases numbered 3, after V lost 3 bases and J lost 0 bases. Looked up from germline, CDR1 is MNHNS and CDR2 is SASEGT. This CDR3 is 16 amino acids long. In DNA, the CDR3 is TGTGCCAGCAGTGATTCAGCGGGGGGGAGCACAGATACGCAGTATTTT. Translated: CASSDSAGGSTDTQYF.

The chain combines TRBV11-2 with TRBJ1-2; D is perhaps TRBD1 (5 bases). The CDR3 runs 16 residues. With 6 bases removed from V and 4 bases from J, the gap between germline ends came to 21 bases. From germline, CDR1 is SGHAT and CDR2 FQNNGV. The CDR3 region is CASRTREGILGYGYTF. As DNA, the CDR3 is TGTGCCAGCAGAACCAGGGAGGGGATATTGGGCTATGGCTACACCTTC.

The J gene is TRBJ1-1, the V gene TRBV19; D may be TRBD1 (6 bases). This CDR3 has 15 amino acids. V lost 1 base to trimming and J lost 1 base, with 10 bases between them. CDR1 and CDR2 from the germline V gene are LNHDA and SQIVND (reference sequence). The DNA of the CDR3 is TGTGCCAGTAGTATAGTCGGGACACCGAACACTGAAGCTTTCTTT. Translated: CASSIVGTPNTEAFF.

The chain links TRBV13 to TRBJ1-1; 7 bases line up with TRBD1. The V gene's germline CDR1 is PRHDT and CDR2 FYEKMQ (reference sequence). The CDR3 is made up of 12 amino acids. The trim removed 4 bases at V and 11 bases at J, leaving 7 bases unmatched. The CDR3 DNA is TGTGCCAGCAGCTACACGGGACAGAGGGCTTTCTTT. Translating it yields CASSYTGQRAFF.

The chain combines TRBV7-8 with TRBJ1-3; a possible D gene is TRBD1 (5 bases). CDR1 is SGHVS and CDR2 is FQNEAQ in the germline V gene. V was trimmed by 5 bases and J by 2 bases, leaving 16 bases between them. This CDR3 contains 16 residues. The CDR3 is CASSRWGVIPGNTIYF. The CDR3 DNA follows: TGTGCCAGCAGCCGATGGGGGGTAATCCCTGGAAACACCATATATTTT.

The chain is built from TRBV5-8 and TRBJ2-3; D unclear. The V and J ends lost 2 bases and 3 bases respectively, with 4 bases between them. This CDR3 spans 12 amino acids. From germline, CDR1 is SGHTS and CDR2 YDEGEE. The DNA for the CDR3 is TGTGCCAGCAGCTTTTATACAGATACGCAGTATTTT. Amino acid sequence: CASSFYTDTQYF.

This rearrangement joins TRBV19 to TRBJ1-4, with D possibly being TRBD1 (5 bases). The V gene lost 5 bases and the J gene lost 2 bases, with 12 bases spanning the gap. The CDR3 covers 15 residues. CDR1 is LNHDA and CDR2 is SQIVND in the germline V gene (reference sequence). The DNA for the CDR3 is TGTGCCAGTAGTCCCTGGGAGGGGACTAATGAAAAACTGTTTTTT. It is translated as CASSPWEGTNEKLFF.

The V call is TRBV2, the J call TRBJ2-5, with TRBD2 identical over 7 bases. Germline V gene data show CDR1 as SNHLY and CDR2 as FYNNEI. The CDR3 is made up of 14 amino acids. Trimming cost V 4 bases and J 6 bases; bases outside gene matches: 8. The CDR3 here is CASSALAAGKTQYF. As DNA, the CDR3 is TGTGCCAGCAGTGCCCTAGCGGCGGGTAAGACCCAGTACTTC.

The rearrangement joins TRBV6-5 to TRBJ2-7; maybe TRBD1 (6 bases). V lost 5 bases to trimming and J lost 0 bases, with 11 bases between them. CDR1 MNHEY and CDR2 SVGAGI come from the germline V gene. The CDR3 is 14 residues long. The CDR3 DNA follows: TGTGCCAGCAGTCGGACAGTTAGCTCCTACGAGCAGTACTTC. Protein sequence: CASSRTVSSYEQYF.

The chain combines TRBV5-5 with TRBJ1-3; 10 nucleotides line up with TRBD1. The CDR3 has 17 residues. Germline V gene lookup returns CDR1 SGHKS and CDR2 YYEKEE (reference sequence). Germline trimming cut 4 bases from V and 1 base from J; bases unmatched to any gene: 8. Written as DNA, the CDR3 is TGTGCCAGCAGCCCGGGGACAGGGGAGATTTCTGGAAACACCATATATTTT. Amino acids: CASSPGTGEISGNTIYF.

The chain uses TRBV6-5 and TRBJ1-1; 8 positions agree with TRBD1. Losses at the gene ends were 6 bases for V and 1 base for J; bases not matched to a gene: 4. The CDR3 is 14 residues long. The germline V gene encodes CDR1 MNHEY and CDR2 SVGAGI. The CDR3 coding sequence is TGTGCCAGCAGACGAGGACAGGGGAACACTGAAGCTTTCTTT. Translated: CASRRGQGNTEAFF.

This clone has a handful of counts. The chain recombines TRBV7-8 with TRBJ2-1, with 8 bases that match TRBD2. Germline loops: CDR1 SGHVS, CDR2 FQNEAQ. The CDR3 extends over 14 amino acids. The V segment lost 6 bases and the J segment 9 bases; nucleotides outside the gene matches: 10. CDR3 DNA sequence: TGTGCCAGCAGTCACGGACTAGCTCAGAGTGAGCAGTTCTTC. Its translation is CASSHGLAQSEQFF.

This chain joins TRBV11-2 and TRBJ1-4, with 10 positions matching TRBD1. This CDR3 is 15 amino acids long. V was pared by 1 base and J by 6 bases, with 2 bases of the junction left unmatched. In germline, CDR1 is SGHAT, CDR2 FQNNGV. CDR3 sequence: CASSLGDRGDEKLFF. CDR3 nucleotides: TGTGCCAGCAGCTTAGGGGACAGGGGAGATGAAAAACTGTTTTTT.

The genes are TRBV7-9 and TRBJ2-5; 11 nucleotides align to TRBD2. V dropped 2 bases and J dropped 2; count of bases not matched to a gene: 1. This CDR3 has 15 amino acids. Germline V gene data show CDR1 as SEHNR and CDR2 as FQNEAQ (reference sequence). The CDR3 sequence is CASSLLAGGQETQYF. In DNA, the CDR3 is TGTGCCAGCAGCTTACTAGCGGGGGGACAAGAGACCCAGTACTTC. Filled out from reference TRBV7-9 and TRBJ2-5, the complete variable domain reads DTGVSQNPRHKITKRGQNVTFRCDPISEHNRLYWYRQTLGQGPEFLTYFQNEAQLEKSRLLSDRFSAERPKGSFSTLEIQRTEQGDSAMYLCASSLLAGGQETQYFGPGTRLLVL.

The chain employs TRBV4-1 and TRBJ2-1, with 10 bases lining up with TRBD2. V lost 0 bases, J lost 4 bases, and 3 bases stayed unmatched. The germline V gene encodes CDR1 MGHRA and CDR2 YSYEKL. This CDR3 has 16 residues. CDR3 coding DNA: TGCGCCAGCAGCCAAGACGGACTAGCGGAGTACAATGAGCAGTTCTTC. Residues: CASSQDGLAEYNEQFF.